A selection of T cell receptor beta chains follows, all from one sample in a study of identical twins. Via MiXCR, TCRdb re-called the 5' RACE reads, giving one row per CDR3 protein. This sample has about 450,000 distinct CDR3 sequences, with 18% found just once. Sequenced sample: naive T cells sorted from blood. These receptors originate from a man aged 50 to 59 in good health. Both conserved end residues are part of each CDR3. D genes are given only for firm matches. Part of the rows lack a size; the others show once, few, many or a class for expanded clones.

J gene: TRBJ1-5; V gene: TRBV5-1; clone size: NA; D gene: NA; CDR3 protein: CASSLEGPLSNQPQHF; CDR3 DNA: TGCGCCAGCAGCTTGGAAGGCCCCCTTAGCAATCAGCCCCAGCATTTT
J gene: TRBJ2-7; V gene: TRBV20-1; clone size: NA; D gene: NA; CDR3 protein: CSAGSTGITYEQYF; CDR3 DNA: TGCAGTGCTGGATCAACAGGGATCACCTACGAGCAGTACTTC
J gene: TRBJ2-7; V gene: TRBV6-2/TRBV6-3; clone size: NA; D gene: NA; CDR3 protein: CASSGSGQIEYF; CDR3 DNA: TGTGCCAGTTCCGGGAGCGGGCAAATCGAGTACTTC
J gene: TRBJ2-7; V gene: TRBV28; clone size: many; D gene: NA; CDR3 protein: CASSFPGVTEQYF; CDR3 DNA: TGTGCCAGCAGTTTTCCGGGGGTAACCGAGCAGTACTTC
J gene: TRBJ2-3; V gene: TRBV29-1; clone size: NA; D gene: NA; CDR3 protein: CSVVKGPTSQYF; CDR3 DNA: TGCAGCGTTGTCAAGGGCCCAACTTCGCAGTATTTT
J gene: TRBJ1-1; V gene: TRBV20-1; clone size: NA; D gene: TRBD1; CDR3 protein: CSARTGFDLKAFF; CDR3 DNA: TGCAGTGCCCGGACAGGGTTTGATCTCAAGGCTTTCTTT
J gene: TRBJ2-5; V gene: TRBV4-3; clone size: NA; D gene: TRBD1; CDR3 protein: CASSTGPQETQYF; CDR3 DNA: TGCGCCAGCTCGACAGGGCCACAAGAGACCCAGTACTTC
J gene: TRBJ2-7; V gene: TRBV27; clone size: few; D gene: TRBD1; CDR3 protein: CASSLGGQGADEQYF; CDR3 DNA: TGTGCCAGCAGTTTAGGCGGGCAGGGGGCCGACGAGCAGTACTTC
J gene: TRBJ2-3; V gene: TRBV5-1; clone size: few; D gene: NA; CDR3 protein: CASSLFRGVEDTQYF; CDR3 DNA: TGCGCCAGCAGCTTGTTCAGGGGGGTAGAAGATACGCAGTATTTT
J gene: TRBJ2-1; V gene: TRBV18; clone size: NA; D gene: TRBD1; CDR3 protein: CASSPGQGANEQFF; CDR3 DNA: TGTGCCAGCTCACCGGGACAGGGAGCCAATGAGCAGTTCTTC
J gene: TRBJ1-1; V gene: TRBV7-9; clone size: NA; D gene: NA; CDR3 protein: CASSLERGRRTEAFF; CDR3 DNA: TGTGCCAGCAGCTTAGAAAGGGGTAGGAGGACTGAAGCTTTCTTT
J gene: TRBJ2-3; V gene: TRBV5-1; clone size: many; D gene: NA; CDR3 protein: CASRAAVSTDTQYF; CDR3 DNA: TGCGCCAGCAGAGCGGCGGTTAGCACAGATACGCAGTATTTT
J gene: TRBJ2-7; V gene: TRBV6-2/TRBV6-3; clone size: few; D gene: TRBD1; CDR3 protein: CASVRQGSYEQYF; CDR3 DNA: TGTGCCAGCGTAAGACAGGGCTCCTACGAGCAGTACTTC
J gene: TRBJ2-3; V gene: TRBV6-5; clone size: NA; D gene: NA; CDR3 protein: CASSYGLRDLTDTQYF; CDR3 DNA: TGTGCCAGCAGTTACGGCTTGCGCGACCTCACAGATACGCAGTATTTT
J gene: TRBJ2-5; V gene: TRBV3-1; clone size: many; D gene: TRBD2; CDR3 protein: CASRPGTREETQYF; CDR3 DNA: TGTGCCAGCAGACCCGGGACTAGAGAAGAGACCCAGTACTTC
J gene: TRBJ1-5; V gene: TRBV20-1; clone size: NA; D gene: NA; CDR3 protein: CSAGTVSNQPQHF; CDR3 DNA: TGCAGTGCTGGTACAGTTAGCAATCAGCCCCAGCATTTT
J gene: TRBJ2-7; V gene: TRBV5-1; clone size: NA; D gene: NA; CDR3 protein: CASRAGSFYEQYF; CDR3 DNA: TGCGCCAGCCGGGCAGGGTCCTTCTACGAGCAGTACTTC
J gene: TRBJ2-1; V gene: TRBV7-2; clone size: few; D gene: NA; CDR3 protein: CASSLDRGSHNEQFF; CDR3 DNA: TGTGCCAGCAGCTTAGACCGGGGATCGCACAATGAGCAGTTCTTC
J gene: TRBJ1-1; V gene: TRBV10-1; clone size: NA; D gene: TRBD1; CDR3 protein: CASSGTLGQGESHREAFF; CDR3 DNA: TGCGCCAGCAGTGGAACCCTAGGACAGGGAGAATCTCACCGTGAAGCTTTCTTT
J gene: TRBJ1-3; V gene: TRBV4-3; clone size: few; D gene: TRBD1; CDR3 protein: CASSQQATGTGNTIYF; CDR3 DNA: TGCGCCAGCAGCCAGCAGGCGACAGGGACTGGAAACACCATATATTTT
J gene: TRBJ2-1; V gene: TRBV29-1; clone size: NA; D gene: NA; CDR3 protein: CSDRRVGHNEQFF; CDR3 DNA: TGCAGCGATCGGAGGGTGGGTCACAATGAGCAGTTCTTC
J gene: TRBJ1-2; V gene: TRBV7-8; clone size: many; D gene: NA; CDR3 protein: CASSLARYGYTF; CDR3 DNA: TGTGCCAGCAGCTTAGCCCGCTATGGCTACACCTTC
J gene: TRBJ2-5; V gene: TRBV29-1; clone size: many; D gene: TRBD2; CDR3 protein: CSQRGGETQYF; CDR3 DNA: TGCAGCCAACGGGGGGGCGAGACCCAGTACTTC